This T cell receptor beta chain was obtained from a study of CD8+CD57+ T cells in acquired aplastic anemia. Findings of the study overall: Twenty-nine sequences, all CD8+ CDR3, were shared between patients and controls.

A remark on this clonotype: What it recognizes is unknown.

The CDR3 is 15 amino acids. V trimming: 2 bases; J trimming: 8 bases; junction bases outside the gene matches: 8. Germline CDR1 SNHLY, CDR2 FYNNEI. Genomic DNA was employed as the template in profiling TCR beta VDJ and CDR3. TCRdb re-called the reads through MiXCR, storing one row per CDR3 protein. In the table there are 200,000 or so distinct CDR3 sequences, less than 65% of which are singletons. This chain uses TRBV2 with TRBJ2-4; 8 bases align to TRBD2. The sample was sorted CD4+, CD8+, or CD8+CD57+ T cells (not recorded which) from PBMCs. The TCR was taken from a human donor with severe aplastic anemia or a healthy control (not recorded which). The CDR3 sequence: CASSEIAGTSYIQYF. As DNA, the CDR3 is TGTGCCAGCAGTGAAATCGCCGGGACTAGTTACATTCAGTACTTC.